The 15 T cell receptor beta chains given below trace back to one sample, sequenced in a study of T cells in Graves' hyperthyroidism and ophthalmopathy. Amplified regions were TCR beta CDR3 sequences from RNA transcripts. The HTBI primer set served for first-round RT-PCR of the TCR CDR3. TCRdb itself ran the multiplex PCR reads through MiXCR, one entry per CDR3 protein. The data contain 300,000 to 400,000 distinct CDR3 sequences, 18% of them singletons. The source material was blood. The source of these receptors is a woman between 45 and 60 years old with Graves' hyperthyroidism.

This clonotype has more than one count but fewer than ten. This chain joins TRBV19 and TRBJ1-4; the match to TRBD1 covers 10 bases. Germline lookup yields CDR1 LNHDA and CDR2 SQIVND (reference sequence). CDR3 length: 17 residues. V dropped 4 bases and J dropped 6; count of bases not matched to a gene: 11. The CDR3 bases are TGTGCCAGTAGTAGGGGACAGGGGAATCCTGGCGATGAAAAACTGTTTTTT. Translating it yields CASSRGQGNPGDEKLFF.

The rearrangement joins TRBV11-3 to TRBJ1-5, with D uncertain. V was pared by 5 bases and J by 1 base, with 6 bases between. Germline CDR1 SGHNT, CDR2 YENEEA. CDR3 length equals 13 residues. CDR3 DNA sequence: TGTGCCAGCAGCCCACGGAGCAATCAGCCCCAGCATTTT. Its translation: CASSPRSNQPQHF.

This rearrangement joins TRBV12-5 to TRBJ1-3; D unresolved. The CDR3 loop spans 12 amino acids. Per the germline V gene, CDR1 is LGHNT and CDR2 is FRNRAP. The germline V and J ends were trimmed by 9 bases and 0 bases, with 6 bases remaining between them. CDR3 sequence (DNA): TGTGCTAGCCAGGCCTCTGGAAACACCATATATTTT. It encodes CASQASGNTIYF.

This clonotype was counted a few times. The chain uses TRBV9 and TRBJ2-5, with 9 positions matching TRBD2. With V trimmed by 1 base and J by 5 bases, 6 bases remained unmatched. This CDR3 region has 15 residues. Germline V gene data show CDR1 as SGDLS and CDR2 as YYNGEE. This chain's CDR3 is CASSVMRGGRETQYF. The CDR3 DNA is TGTGCCAGCAGCGTAATGCGGGGGGGCCGGGAGACCCAGTACTTC.

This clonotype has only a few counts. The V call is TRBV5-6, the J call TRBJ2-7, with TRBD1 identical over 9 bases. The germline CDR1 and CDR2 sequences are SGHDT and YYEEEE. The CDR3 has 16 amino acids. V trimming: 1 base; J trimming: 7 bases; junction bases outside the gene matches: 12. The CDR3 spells CASSLPGQGTPWEQYF. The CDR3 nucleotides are TGTGCCAGCAGCTTGCCGGGACAGGGAACACCTTGGGAGCAGTACTTC.

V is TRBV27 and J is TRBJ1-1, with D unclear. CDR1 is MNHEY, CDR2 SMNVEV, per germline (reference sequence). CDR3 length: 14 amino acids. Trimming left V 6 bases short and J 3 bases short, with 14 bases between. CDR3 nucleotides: TGTGCCAGCAGCCGACGGGGATCGGACACTGAAGCTTTCTTT. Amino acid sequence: CASSRRGSDTEAFF.

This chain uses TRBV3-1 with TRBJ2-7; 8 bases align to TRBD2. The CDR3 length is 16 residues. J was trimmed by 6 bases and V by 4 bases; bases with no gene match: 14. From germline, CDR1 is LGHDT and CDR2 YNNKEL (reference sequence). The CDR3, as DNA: TGTGCCAGCAGCCCAGGTTTGAAGCGGGGGAAATTCGAGCAGTACTTC. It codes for CASSPGLKRGKFEQYF.

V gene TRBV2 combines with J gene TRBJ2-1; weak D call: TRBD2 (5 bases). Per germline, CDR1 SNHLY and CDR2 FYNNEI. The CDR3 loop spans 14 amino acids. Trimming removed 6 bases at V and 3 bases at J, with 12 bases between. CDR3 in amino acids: CASSLLRDYNEQFF. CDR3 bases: TGTGCCAGCAGCCTGCTCCGGGACTACAATGAGCAGTTCTTC.

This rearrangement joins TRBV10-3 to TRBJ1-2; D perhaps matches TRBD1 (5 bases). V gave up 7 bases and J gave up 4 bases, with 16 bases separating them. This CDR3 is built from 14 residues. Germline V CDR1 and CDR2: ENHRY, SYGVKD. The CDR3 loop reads CAITPGGEFYGYTF. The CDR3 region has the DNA TGTGCCATCACTCCGGGGGGAGAGTTCTATGGCTACACCTTC.

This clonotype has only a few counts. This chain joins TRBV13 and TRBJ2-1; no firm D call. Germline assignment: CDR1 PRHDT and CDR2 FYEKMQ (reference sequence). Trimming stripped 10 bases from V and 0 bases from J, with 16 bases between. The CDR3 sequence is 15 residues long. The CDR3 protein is CATLNPPSSYNEQFF. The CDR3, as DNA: TGTGCCACTCTAAACCCCCCAAGCTCCTACAATGAGCAGTTCTTC.

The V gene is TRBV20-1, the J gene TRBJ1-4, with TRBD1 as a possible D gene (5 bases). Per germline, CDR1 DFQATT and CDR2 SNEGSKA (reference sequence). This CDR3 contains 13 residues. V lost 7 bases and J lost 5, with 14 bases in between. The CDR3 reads CSVTGVQNEKLFF. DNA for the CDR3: TGCAGTGTCACAGGTGTTCAGAATGAAAAACTGTTTTTT.

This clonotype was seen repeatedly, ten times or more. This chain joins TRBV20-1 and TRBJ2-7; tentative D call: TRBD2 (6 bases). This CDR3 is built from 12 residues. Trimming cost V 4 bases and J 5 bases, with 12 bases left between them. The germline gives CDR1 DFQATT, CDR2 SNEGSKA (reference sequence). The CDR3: CSAIPGVNEQYF. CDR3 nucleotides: TGCAGTGCTATCCCGGGGGTGAACGAGCAGTACTTC.

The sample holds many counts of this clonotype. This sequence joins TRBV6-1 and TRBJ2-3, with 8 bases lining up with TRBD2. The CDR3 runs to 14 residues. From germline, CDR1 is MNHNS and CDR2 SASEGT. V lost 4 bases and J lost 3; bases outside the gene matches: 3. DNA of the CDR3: TGTGCCAGCAGTGCGGGGGGGCCAACAGATACGCAGTATTTT. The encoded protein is CASSAGGPTDTQYF.

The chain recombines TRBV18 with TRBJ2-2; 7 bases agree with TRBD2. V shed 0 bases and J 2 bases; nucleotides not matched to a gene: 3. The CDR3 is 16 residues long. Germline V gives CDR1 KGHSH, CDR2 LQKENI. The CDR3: CASSPPGAGNTGELFF. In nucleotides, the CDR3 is TGTGCCAGCTCACCACCAGGAGCGGGAAACACCGGGGAGCTGTTTTTT.

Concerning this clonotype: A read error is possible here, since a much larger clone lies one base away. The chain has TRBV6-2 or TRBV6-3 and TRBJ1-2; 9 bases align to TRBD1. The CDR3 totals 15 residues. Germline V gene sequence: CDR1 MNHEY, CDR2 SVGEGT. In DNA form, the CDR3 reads TGTGGCAGCAGATTATCACAGGGGGCGCAGGGAGGCTACACCTTC. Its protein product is CGSRLSQGAQGGYTF.